The 11 T cell receptor beta chains listed next were all sequenced from one sample in a study of T-cell memory formation after mild COVID-19. MiXCR was run by TCRdb on the 5' RACE reads, yielding one entry per CDR3 protein. The sample shows roughly 240,000 distinct CDR3 sequences, just over 15% of them seen only once. The specimen was PBMCs or a T cell subset sorted from them (not recorded which). The receptor set was obtained from an adult woman who had mild COVID-19 (a few samples of this study predate the infection). Cell type and time point are not known.

This clonotype was detected only a few times. V and J are TRBV19 and TRBJ1-5; tentatively, D is TRBD1 (5 bases). Germline values: CDR1 LNHDA, CDR2 SQIVND (reference sequence). The CDR3 is 19 amino acids. The V and J ends lost 8 bases and 3 bases respectively, with 29 bases between them. For the CDR3, the DNA is TGTGCCAGTCAACCTTGGGAGGGACTCGGAAAAATCGACAATCAGCCCCAGCATTTT. Translated, it gives CASQPWEGLGKIDNQPQHF.

The V call is TRBV24-1, the J call TRBJ2-5; D possibly uses TRBD1 or TRBD2 (5 bases each). Germline V lookup: CDR1 KGHDR, CDR2 SFDVKD. V lost 0 bases and J lost 5, with 9 bases in between. CDR3 length equals 14 residues. DNA of the CDR3: TGTGCCACCAGTGATTTGACCGGGGACGAGACCCAGTACTTC. Protein product: CATSDLTGDETQYF.

V gene TRBV30 combines with J gene TRBJ1-2; D not resolved. The CDR3 sequence is 12 residues long. CDR1 is GTSNPN, CDR2 SVGIG, per germline (reference sequence). Trimming shortened V by 5 bases and J by 2 bases, and 9 bases separated the two germline ends. CDR3 residues: CAWGNENYGYTF. In DNA form, the CDR3 reads TGTGCCTGGGGCAATGAGAACTATGGCTACACCTTC.

This clonotype appeared a few times. The chain links TRBV7-2 to TRBJ2-1, with 9 nucleotides matching TRBD2. The V gene end was trimmed by 4 bases and the J gene end by 0 bases; junction bases not matched to a gene: 13. Germline CDR1 and CDR2: SGHTA and FQGNSA. The CDR3 consists of 19 residues. In DNA form, the CDR3 reads TGTGCCAGCAGCTACCCGGTGTTAGCGGGGGTAAGCTCCTACAATGAGCAGTTCTTC. It translates to CASSYPVLAGVSSYNEQFF.

This clonotype was detected only a few times. This chain uses TRBV6-1 with TRBJ2-6; TRBD1 agrees at 10 bases. Germline assignment: CDR1 MNHNS and CDR2 SASEGT. The junction had 6 bases not matched to a gene; V was cut back by 6 bases and J by 1 base. The CDR3 totals 17 residues. The CDR3 coding sequence is TGTGCCAGCAGATCCGGGACAGGGGTATCTGGGGCCAACGTCCTGACTTTC. Translation: CASRSGTGVSGANVLTF.

The chain recombines TRBV4-2 with TRBJ2-1; 8 nucleotides align to TRBD2. Germline CDR1 is LGHNA and CDR2 is YNFKEQ. The length of the CDR3 is 15 residues. V dropped 6 bases and J dropped 4; count of bases not matched to a gene: 8. CDR3 region: CASRPGGPDYNEQFF. In DNA form, the CDR3 reads TGTGCCAGCAGGCCGGGGGGGCCAGATTACAATGAGCAGTTCTTC.

This clonotype was detected a few times. The CDR3 nucleotides are TGTGCCACTCAGGGACTAGCGGGAAAGAATGAGCAGTTCTTC. It encodes CATQGLAGKNEQFF. V usage is TRBV24-1 and J usage is TRBJ2-1, with 13 bases lining up with TRBD2. The V and J ends lost 10 bases and 7 bases, in that order; junction bases with no gene match: 6. This CDR3 contains 14 residues. CDR1 KGHDR and CDR2 SFDVKD come from the germline V gene.

This clonotype was observed many times. The chain links TRBV7-3 to TRBJ2-2; D gene unclear. V was pared by 3 bases and J by 1 base, with 6 bases between. In germline, CDR1 is SGHTA, CDR2 FQGTGA. The length of the CDR3 is 14 residues. The CDR3 coding sequence is TGTGCCAGCAGCTTTCGTCAGAACACCGGGGAGCTGTTTTTT. Its protein product is CASSFRQNTGELFF. The full variable domain, with the rest looked up from reference TRBV7-3 and TRBJ2-2, is GAGVSQTPSNKVTEKGKYVELRCDPISGHTALYWYRQSLGQGPEFLIYFQGTGAADDSGLPNDRFFAVRPEGSVSTLKIQRTERGDSAVYLCASSFRQNTGELFFGEGSRLTVL.

The chain uses TRBV2 and TRBJ2-2; D assignment may be TRBD1 or TRBD2 (5 bases each). Germline V gene sequence: CDR1 SNHLY, CDR2 FYNNEI. The CDR3 is made up of 15 amino acids. The germline V and J ends were trimmed by 7 bases and 2 bases, with 14 bases remaining between them. The CDR3 loop is CASTEGQGNTGELFF. The CDR3 DNA reads as TGTGCCAGCACCGAGGGGCAGGGAAACACCGGGGAGCTGTTTTTT.

The chain links TRBV5-4 to TRBJ2-6; D is ambiguous. The CDR3 spans 16 residues. The V gene's germline CDR1 is SGHNT and CDR2 YYREEE (reference sequence). Trimming cost V 4 bases and J 0 bases, with 11 bases left between them. Written as DNA, the CDR3 is TGTGCCAGCAGCCAGGAGCCCTTCTCTGGGGCCAACGTCCTGACTTTC. Residues: CASSQEPFSGANVLTF.

V gene TRBV12-3 or TRBV12-4 combines with J gene TRBJ2-7; D unclear. V was clipped by 4 bases and J by 5 bases, with 12 bases between them. The CDR3 is made up of 13 amino acids. The CDR3 coding sequence is TGTGCCAGCAGTTCCAGGACCTCTCACGAGCAGTACTTC. Translation gives CASSSRTSHEQYF.